These 5 T cell receptor beta chains were sequenced from one sample in a study of identical twins. In TCRdb, the 5' RACE reads were re-called with MiXCR into one record per CDR3 protein. The profile shows more than 250,000 distinct CDR3 sequences, roughly 8.6% of them singletons. The same data also went into a second study, on yellow fever vaccine responses in identical twins.

The specimen was memory (CD45RO+) T cells sorted from blood. The source is a woman aged 18 to 35 in good health.

This chain links TRBV3-1 with TRBJ2-1; 11 nucleotides agree with TRBD2. The trim removed 4 bases at V and 8 bases at J, leaving 13 bases unmatched. The length of the CDR3 is 17 residues. Germline V CDR1 and CDR2: LGHDT, YNNKEL (reference sequence). DNA for the CDR3: TGTGCCAGCAGCCCCCCCTTAGCGGGGGGGCGACAGCATGAGCAGTTCTTC. Protein sequence: CASSPPLAGGRQHEQFF.

The table lists this clonotype with many counts. CDR3 sequence reads: CASSPGQAGSPLHF. DNA of the CDR3: TGTGCCAGCAGCCCAGGACAGGCAGGTTCACCCCTCCACTTT. This chain connects TRBV3-1 to TRBJ1-6; 7 bases agree with TRBD1. CDR1 and CDR2 (germline): LGHDT, YNNKEL (reference sequence). Unmatched junction bases numbered 6, after V lost 4 bases and J lost 9 bases. CDR3 length: 14 residues. Complete variable domain (other parts from reference TRBV3-1 and TRBJ1-6): DTAVSQTPKYLVTQMGNDKSIKCEQNLGHDTMYWYKQDSKKFLKIMFSYNNKELIINETVPNRFSPKSPDKAHLNLHINSLELGDSAVYFCASSPGQAGSPLHFGNGTRLTVT.

This clonotype has only a few counts. The chain recombines TRBV29-1 with TRBJ1-1; D remains unclear. In germline, CDR1 is SQVTM, CDR2 ANQGSEA. The V end lost 4 bases, the J end lost 1 base, and 10 bases lay between the germline ends. The CDR3 is 13 residues long. The DNA for the CDR3 is TGCAGCGTTGTTCGGACGACGAACACTGAAGCTTTCTTT. Protein: CSVVRTTNTEAFF.

This clonotype was picked up many times. The J gene is TRBJ1-1, the V gene TRBV6-5; possible D gene TRBD1, 5 bases. The CDR3 loop spans 12 amino acids. CDR1 MNHEY and CDR2 SVGAGI come from the germline V gene. Trimming shortened V by 6 bases and J by 10 bases, and 15 bases separated the two germline ends. CDR3 loop: CASSPRQGRAFF. The CDR3 DNA sequence: TGTGCCAGCAGCCCCCGCCAGGGAAGAGCTTTCTTT.

This clonotype was seen a handful of times. V and J are TRBV7-3 and TRBJ2-3; possibly TRBD1 or TRBD2 for D (5 bases each). Trimming took 4 bases from V and 5 from J, leaving 13 bases between them. This CDR3 is built from 14 residues. In germline, CDR1 is SGHTA, CDR2 FQGTGA. CDR3 sequence: CASSSEGSGDTQYF. CDR3 in DNA: TGTGCCAGCAGCTCCGAGGGGTCGGGAGATACGCAGTATTTT.